This entry concerns a single T cell receptor beta chain. Together with a sample-barcoded 5' primer, a J-beta primer mix was included in a second PCR lasting about 7 to 12 cycles. TCRdb itself ran the 5' RACE reads through MiXCR, one entry per CDR3 protein. The profile shows roughly 700,000 distinct CDR3 sequences, around half of them singletons. Germline assignment: CDR1 SQVTM and CDR2 ANQGSEA. The CDR3 runs 16 residues. V lost 1 base and J lost 2, with 17 bases in between. The data originate from a study of blood T cells in healthy people across ages. Study overall: Template switching caught about one barcoded beta molecule for each two T cells.

The rearrangement links TRBV29-1 to TRBJ2-5; D unresolved. The sequencing sample was made of blood. The sequence came from a woman aged 60 to 75 in good health. The CDR3 bases are TGCAGCGTTGAAGGCTCCCCGGGTCTTGTACAAGAGACCCAGTACTTC. Translation: CSVEGSPGLVQETQYF.